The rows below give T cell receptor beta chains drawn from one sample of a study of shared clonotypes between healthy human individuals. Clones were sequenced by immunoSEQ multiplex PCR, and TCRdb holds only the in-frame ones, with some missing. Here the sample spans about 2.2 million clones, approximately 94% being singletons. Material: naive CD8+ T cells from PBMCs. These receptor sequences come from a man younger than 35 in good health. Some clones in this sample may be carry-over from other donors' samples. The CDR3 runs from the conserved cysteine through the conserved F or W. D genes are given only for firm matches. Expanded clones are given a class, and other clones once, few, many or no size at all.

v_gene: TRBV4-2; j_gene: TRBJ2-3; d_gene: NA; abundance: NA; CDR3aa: CASSQPWTPDTQYF; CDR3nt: TGTGCCAGCAGCCAACCCTGGACCCCGGATACGCAGTATTTT
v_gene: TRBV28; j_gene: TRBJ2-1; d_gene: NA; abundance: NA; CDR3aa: CASSFRGARDEQFF; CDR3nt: TGTGCCAGCAGTTTTCGTGGAGCCAGGGATGAGCAGTTCTTC
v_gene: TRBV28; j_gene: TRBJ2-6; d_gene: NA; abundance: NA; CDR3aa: CASSLDGLPVLTF; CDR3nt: TGTGCCAGCAGTTTGGACGGTCTCCCCGTCCTGACTTTC
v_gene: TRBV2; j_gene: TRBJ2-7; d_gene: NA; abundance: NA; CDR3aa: CASSRKRTGSYEQYF; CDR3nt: TGTGCCAGCAGTAGAAAGAGGACCGGATCCTACGAGCAGTACTTC
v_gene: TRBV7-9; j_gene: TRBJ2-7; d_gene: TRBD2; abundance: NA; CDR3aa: CASSFSGRARYEQYF; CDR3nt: TGTGCCAGCAGCTTTAGCGGGAGGGCCCGCTACGAGCAGTACTTC
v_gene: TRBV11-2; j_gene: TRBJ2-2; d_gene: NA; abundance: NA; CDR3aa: CASSSTTRSLTGELFF; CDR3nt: TGTGCCAGCAGCTCCACCACTAGATCCCTCACCGGGGAGCTGTTTTTT
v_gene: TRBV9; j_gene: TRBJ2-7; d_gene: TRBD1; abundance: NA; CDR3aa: CASSVEGQGAHEQYF; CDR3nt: TGTGCCAGCAGCGTAGAGGGACAGGGGGCCCACGAGCAGTACTTC
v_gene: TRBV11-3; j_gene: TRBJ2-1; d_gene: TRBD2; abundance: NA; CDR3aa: CASSLGLREVGHEQFF; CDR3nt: TGTGCCAGCAGCTTAGGCTTACGGGAGGTAGGGCATGAGCAGTTCTTC
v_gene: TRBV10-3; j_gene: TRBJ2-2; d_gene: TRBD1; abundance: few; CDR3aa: CAISDDREESGELFF; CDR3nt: TGTGCCATCAGTGACGACAGGGAAGAGTCCGGGGAGCTGTTTTTT
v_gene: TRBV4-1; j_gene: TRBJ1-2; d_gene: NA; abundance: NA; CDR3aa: CASSQVWGRGTFYGYTF; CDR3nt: TGCGCCAGCAGCCAAGTCTGGGGTAGGGGAACATTCTATGGCTACACCTTC
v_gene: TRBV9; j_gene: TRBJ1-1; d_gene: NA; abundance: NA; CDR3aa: CASSVTGRKNTEAFF; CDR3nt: TGTGCCAGCAGCGTAACGGGACGGAAGAACACTGAAGCTTTCTTT
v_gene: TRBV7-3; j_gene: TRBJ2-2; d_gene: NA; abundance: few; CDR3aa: CASSPTKGRTGELFF; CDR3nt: TGTGCCAGCAGCCCGACTAAAGGAAGGACCGGGGAGCTGTTTTTT
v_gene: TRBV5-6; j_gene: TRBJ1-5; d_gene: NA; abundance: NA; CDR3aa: CASSLYGWGSNQPQHF; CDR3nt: TGTGCCAGCAGCTTGTATGGATGGGGAAGCAATCAGCCCCAGCATTTT
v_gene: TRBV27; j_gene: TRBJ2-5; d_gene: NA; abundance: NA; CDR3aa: CASTSALGKVAQYF; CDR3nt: TGTGCCAGCACCTCAGCACTGGGCAAAGTGGCCCAGTACTTC
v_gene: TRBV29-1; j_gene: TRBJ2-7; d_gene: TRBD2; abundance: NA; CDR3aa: CSVREGLPYEQYF; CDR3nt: TGCAGCGTACGGGAGGGCCTTCCCTACGAGCAGTACTTC
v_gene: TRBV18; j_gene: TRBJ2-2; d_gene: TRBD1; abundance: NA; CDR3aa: CASSPENRGTNTGELFF; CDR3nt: TGTGCCAGCTCACCCGAAAACAGGGGGACGAACACCGGGGAGCTGTTTTTT
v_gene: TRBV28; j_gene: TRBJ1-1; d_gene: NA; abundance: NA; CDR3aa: CASSRLGGAAFF; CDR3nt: TGTGCCAGCTCCCGTTTAGGGGGGGCAGCTTTCTTT
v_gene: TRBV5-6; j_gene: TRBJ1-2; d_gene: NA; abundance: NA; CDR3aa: CASSLGFSPEMGYTF; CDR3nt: TGTGCCAGCAGCTTAGGATTTAGCCCGGAGATGGGCTACACCTTC
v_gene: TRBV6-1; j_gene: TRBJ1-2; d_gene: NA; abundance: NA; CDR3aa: CASSGFLPSHTNYGYTF; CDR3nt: TGTGCCAGCAGTGGCTTCCTTCCATCCCACACCAACTATGGCTACACCTTC
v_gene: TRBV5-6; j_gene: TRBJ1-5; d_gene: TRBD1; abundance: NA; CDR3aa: CASSGFIQGAGVNQPQHF; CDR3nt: TGTGCCAGCAGCGGCTTTATCCAGGGGGCGGGAGTCAATCAGCCCCAGCATTTT
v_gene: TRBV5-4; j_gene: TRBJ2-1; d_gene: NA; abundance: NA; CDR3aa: CASSPMVANNYNEQFF; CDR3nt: TGTGCCAGCAGCCCAATGGTGGCGAACAACTACAATGAGCAGTTCTTC
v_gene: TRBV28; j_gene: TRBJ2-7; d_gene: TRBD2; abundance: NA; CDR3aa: CASSLRRTSGSRGCEQYF; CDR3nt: TGTGCCAGCAGTTTAAGGAGGACTAGCGGGAGCCGGGGATGCGAGCAGTACTTC
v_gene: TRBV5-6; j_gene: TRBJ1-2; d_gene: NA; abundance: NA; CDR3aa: CASSLGPLPYGYTF; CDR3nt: TGTGCCAGCAGCTTGGGGCCCCTGCCCTATGGCTACACCTTC
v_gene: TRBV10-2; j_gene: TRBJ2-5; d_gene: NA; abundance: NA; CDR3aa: CASRDYQETQYF; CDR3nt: TGCGCCAGCCGGGACTACCAAGAGACCCAGTACTTC
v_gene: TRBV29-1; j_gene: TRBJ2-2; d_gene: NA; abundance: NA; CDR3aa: CSVYTDTGELFF; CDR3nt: TGCAGCGTTTACACAGACACCGGGGAGCTGTTTTTT
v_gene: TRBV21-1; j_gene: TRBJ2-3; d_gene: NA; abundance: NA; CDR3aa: CASSKEGSVSTDTQYF; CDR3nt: TGTGCCAGCAGCAAAGAAGGTAGCGTAAGCACAGATACGCAGTATTTT
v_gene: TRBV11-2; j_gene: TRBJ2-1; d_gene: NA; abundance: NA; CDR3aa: CASSLGSEIPYNEQFF; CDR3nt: TGTGCCAGCAGCTTAGGAAGCGAGATCCCCTACAATGAGCAGTTCTTC
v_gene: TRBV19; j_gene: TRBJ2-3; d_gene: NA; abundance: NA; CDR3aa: CASSIRPSPTDTQYF; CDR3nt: TGTGCCAGTAGTATAAGGCCATCTCCGACAGATACGCAGTATTTT
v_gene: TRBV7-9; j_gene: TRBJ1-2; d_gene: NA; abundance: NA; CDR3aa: CASSLERGGYGYTF; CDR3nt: TGTGCCAGCAGCTTAGAAAGAGGGGGTTATGGCTACACCTTC
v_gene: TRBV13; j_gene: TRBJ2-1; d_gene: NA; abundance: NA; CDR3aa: CASSALNRNEQFF; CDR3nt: TGTGCCAGCAGCGCCCTTAACCGCAATGAGCAGTTCTTC
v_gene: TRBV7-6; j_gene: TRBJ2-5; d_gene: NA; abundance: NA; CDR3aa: CASSLFSLRGETQYF; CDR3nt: TGTGCCAGCAGCTTATTCTCTCTTCGGGGGGAGACCCAGTACTTC
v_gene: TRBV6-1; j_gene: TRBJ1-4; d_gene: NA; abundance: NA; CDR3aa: CASGGRSADEKLFF; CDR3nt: TGTGCCAGCGGGGGGCGGTCGGCGGATGAAAAACTGTTTTTT
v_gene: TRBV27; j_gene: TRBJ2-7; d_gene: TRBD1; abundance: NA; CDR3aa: CASSWSRGNEQYF; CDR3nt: TGTGCCAGCAGTTGGAGCAGGGGGAACGAGCAGTACTTC
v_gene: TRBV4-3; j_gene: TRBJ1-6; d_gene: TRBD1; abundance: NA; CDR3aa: CASSLSTGRSLHF; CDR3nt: TGCGCCAGCAGCCTATCGACAGGGCGATCCCTCCACTTT
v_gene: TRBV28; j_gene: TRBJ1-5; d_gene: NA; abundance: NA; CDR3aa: CASRRGRVSNQPQHF; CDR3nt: TGTGCCAGCAGAAGGGGCAGGGTTAGCAATCAGCCCCAGCATTTT
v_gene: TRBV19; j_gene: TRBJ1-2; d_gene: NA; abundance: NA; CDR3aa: CASSIAVGFGYTF; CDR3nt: TGTGCCAGTAGTATAGCCGTCGGATTTGGCTACACCTTC
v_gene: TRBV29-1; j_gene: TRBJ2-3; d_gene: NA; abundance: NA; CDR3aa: CSVEFPRIAQTTDTQYF; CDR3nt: TGCAGCGTTGAATTCCCCAGGATAGCGCAAACTACAGATACGCAGTATTTT
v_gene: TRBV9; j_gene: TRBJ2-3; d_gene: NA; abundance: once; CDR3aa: CASSVVVGTGGGSSTDTQYF; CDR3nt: TGTGCCAGCAGCGTAGTGGTCGGGACCGGAGGGGGATCTAGCACAGATACGCAGTATTTT
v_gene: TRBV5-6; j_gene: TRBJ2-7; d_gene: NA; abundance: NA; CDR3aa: CASSGGSDLIYEQYF; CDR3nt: TGTGCCAGCAGTGGGGGCTCGGACTTAATCTACGAGCAGTACTTC
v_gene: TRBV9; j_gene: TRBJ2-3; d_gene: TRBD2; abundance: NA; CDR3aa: CASSLSTRGGSTDTQYF; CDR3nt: TGTGCCAGCAGCTTATCGACCCGGGGGGGTAGCACAGATACGCAGTATTTT
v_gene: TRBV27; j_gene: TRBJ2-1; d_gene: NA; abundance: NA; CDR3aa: CASSGEVYNEQFF; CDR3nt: TGTGCCAGCAGTGGGGAAGTCTACAATGAGCAGTTCTTC